The subject of this entry is one T cell receptor (beta chain). The antigen remains undetermined. It was with 60 Vbeta and 13 Jbeta primers that the PCR ran. Profiling relied on immunoSEQ multiplex PCR, and the TCRdb table lists in-frame clones only, not all of them. The sample records 130,000 to 150,000 clones, approximately 80% being singletons. This entry belongs to a study of cytomegalovirus exposure and HLA in healthy donors. On the study more broadly: In an early release, HLA-typed donors contributed some 80 million unique TCR sequences. Findings of the study overall: In vitro data verified a few CMV-associated chains as specific for CMV antigens. According to an earlier analysis, most TCR beta V segments yielded productive rearrangements about 90% or about 30% of the time.

Germline V gives CDR1 SGHKS, CDR2 YYEKEE (reference sequence). The CDR3 consists of 15 residues. The V gene lost 0 bases and the J gene lost 4 bases, with 13 bases spanning the gap. The clonotype originates from a woman aged 50 to 60 in good health and CMV-seropositive. This chain links TRBV5-5 with TRBJ2-5; D may be TRBD1 (5 bases). Source material: PBMCs. CDR3 coding DNA: TGTGCCAGCAGCTTGGCAGCAGGGTCGGCAGAGACCCAGTACTTC. It specifies CASSLAAGSAETQYF. Together with reference TRBV5-5 and TRBJ2-5, the CDR3 gives the full variable domain: DAGVTQSPTHLIKTRGQQVTLRCSPISGHKSVSWYQQVLGQGPQFIFQYYEKEERGRGNFPDRFSARQFPNYSSELNVNALLLGDSALYLCASSLAAGSAETQYFGPGTRLLVL.